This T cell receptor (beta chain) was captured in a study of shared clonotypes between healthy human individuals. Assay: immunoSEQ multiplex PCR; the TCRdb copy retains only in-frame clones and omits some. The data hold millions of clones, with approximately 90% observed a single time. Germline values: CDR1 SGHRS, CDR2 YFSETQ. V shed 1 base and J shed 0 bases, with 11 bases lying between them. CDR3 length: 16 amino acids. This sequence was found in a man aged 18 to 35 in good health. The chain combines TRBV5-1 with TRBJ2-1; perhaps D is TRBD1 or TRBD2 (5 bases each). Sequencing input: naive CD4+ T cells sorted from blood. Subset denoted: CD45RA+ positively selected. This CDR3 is CASSLFGDGSYNEQFF. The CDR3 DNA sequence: TGCGCCAGCAGCTTGTTTGGGGACGGCTCCTACAATGAGCAGTTCTTC.